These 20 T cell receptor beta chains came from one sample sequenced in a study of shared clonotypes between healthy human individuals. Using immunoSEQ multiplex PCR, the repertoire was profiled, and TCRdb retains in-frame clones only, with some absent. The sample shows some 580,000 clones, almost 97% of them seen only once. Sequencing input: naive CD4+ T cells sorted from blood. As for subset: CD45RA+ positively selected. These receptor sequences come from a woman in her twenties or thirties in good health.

The CDR3 loop is CASSLVLSLNTGELFF. CDR3 in DNA: TGTGCCAGCAGCTTAGTGCTCAGCTTAAACACCGGGGAGCTGTTTTTT. This chain links TRBV11-2 with TRBJ2-2; D ambiguous. V dropped 1 base and J dropped 2 bases, with 11 bases sitting between them. Germline-derived CDR1 and CDR2 are SGHAT and FQNNGV. The CDR3 consists of 16 residues.

CDR3 sequence (DNA): TGCGCCAGCAGCCAACCGGGACAGGGGGCGAGGGAGCAGTACTTC. Amino acids: CASSQPGQGAREQYF. The chain recombines TRBV4-1 with TRBJ2-7; 12 positions agree with TRBD1. The CDR3 has 15 amino acids. The junction had 6 bases not matched to a gene; V was cut back by 2 bases and J by 7 bases. Germline CDR1 is MGHRA and CDR2 is YSYEKL.

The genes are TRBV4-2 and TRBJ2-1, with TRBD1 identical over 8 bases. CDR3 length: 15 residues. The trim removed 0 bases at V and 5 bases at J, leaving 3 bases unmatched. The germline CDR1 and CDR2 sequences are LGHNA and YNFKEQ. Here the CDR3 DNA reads TGTGCCAGCAGCCAAGATAGGGACAGGAACAATGAGCAGTTCTTC. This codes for CASSQDRDRNNEQFF.

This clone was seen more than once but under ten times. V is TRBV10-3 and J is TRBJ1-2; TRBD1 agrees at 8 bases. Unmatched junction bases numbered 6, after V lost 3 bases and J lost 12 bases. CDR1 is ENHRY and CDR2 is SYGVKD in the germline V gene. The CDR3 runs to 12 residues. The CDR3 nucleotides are TGTGCCATCAGTGAACTGGACAGGGTTGACACCTTC. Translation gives CAISELDRVDTF.

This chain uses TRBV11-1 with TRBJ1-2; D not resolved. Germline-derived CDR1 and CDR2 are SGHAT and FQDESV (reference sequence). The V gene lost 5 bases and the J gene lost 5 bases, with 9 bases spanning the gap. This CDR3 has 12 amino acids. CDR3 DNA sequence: TGTGCCAGCAGCGCCCAGGCTTATGGCTACACCTTC. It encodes CASSAQAYGYTF.

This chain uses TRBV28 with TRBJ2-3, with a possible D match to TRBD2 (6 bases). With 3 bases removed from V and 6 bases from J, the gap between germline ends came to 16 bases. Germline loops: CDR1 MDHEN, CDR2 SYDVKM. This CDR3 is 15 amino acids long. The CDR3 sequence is CASSFPKTRQDTQYF. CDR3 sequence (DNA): TGTGCCAGCAGTTTCCCCAAGACTAGGCAGGATACGCAGTATTTT.

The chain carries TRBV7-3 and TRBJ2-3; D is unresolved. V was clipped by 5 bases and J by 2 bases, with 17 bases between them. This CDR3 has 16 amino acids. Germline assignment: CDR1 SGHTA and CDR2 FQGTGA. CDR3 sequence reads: CASSRNGGSNTDTQYF. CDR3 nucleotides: TGTGCCAGCAGCCGCAACGGCGGCTCCAACACAGATACGCAGTATTTT.

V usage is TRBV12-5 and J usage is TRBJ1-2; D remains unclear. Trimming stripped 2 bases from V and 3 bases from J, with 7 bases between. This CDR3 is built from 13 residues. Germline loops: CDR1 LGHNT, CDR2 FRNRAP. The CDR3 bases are TGTGCTAGTGGTTTGTCGGGGTACTATGGCTACACCTTC. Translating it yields CASGLSGYYGYTF.

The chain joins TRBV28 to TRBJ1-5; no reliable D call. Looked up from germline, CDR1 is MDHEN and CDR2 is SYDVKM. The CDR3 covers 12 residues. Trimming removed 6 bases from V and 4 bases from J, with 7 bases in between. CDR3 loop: CASSHKNQPQHF. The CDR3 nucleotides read TGTGCCAGCAGCCATAAAAATCAGCCCCAGCATTTT.

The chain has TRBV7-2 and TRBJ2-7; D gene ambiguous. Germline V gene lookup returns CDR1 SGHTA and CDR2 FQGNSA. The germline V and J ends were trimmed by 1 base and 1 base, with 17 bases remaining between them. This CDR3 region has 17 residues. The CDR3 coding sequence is TGTGCCAGCAGCTTAGGCCCTCCGGCTAGTCGGTCCTACGAGCAGTACTTC. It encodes CASSLGPPASRSYEQYF. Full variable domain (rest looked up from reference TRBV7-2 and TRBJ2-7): GAGVSQSPSNKVTEKGKDVELRCDPISGHTALYWYRQSLGQGLEFLIYFQGNSAPDKSGLPSDRFSAERTGGSVSTLTIQRTQQEDSAVYLCASSLGPPASRSYEQYFGPGTRLTVT.

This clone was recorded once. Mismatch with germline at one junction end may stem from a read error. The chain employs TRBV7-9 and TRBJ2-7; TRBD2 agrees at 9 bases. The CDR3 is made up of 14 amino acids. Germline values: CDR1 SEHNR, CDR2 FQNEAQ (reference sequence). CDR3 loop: CASSVAGVSYEQYF. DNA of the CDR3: TGTGCCAGCAGCGTAGCGGGAGTCTCCTACGAGCAGTACTTC.

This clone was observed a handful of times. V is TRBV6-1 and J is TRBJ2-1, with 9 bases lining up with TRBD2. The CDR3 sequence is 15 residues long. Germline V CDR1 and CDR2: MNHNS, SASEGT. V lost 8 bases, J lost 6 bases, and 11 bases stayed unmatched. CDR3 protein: CASPSLAGASNEQFF. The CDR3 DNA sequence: TGTGCCAGCCCCTCCTTAGCGGGAGCATCCAATGAGCAGTTCTTC.

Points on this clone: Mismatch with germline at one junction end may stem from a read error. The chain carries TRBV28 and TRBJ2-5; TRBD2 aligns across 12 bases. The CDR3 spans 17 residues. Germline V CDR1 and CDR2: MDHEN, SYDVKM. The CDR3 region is CASSSASGRALLETQYF. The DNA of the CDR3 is TGTGCCAGTAGTTCTGCTAGCGGGAGGGCCCTTTTGGAGACCCAGTACTTC.

CDR3 sequence reads: CASPKRGSGNYEQYF. In DNA, the CDR3 is TGTGCCAGCCCGAAGCGGGGGTCAGGTAATTACGAGCAGTACTTC. The V call is TRBV21-1, the J call TRBJ2-7; TRBD2, the table's D call, lacks a check against the DNA. TRBV21-1 is marked as a pseudogene. This CDR3 has 15 residues.

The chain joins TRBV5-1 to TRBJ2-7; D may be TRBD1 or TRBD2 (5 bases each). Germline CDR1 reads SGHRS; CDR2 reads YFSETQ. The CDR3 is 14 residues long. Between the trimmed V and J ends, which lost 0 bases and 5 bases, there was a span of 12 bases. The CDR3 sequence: CASSLVWGINEQYF. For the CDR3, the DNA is TGCGCCAGCAGCTTGGTGTGGGGGATCAACGAGCAGTACTTC.

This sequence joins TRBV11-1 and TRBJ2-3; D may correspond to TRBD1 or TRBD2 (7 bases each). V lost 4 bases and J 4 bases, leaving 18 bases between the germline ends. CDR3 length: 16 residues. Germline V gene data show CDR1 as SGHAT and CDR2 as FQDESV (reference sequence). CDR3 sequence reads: CASSSWTGGRADTQYF. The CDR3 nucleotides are TGTGCCAGCAGCTCCTGGACAGGAGGGAGGGCAGATACGCAGTATTTT.

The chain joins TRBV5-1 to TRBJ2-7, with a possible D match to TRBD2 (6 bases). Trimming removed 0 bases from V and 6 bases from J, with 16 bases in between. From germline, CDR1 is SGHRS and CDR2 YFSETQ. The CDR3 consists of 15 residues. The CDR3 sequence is CASSLGETSTSEQYF. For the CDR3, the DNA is TGCGCCAGCAGCTTGGGAGAGACTAGTACTTCCGAGCAGTACTTC.

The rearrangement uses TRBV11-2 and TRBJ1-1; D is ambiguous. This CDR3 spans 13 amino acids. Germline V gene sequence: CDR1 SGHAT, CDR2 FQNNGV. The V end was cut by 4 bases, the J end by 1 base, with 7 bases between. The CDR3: CASSYQQNTEAFF. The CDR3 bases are TGTGCCAGCAGCTATCAACAGAACACTGAAGCTTTCTTT.

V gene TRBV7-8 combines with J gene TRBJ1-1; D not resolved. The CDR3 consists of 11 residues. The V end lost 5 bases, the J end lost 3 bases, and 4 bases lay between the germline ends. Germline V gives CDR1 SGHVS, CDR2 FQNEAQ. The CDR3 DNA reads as TGTGCCAGCAGCCACTACACTGAAGCTTTCTTT. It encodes CASSHYTEAFF.

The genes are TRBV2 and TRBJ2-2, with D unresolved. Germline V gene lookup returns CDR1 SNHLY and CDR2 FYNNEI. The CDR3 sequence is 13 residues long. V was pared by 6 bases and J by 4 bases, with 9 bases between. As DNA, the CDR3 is TGTGCCAGCAGGCCCCCCCCCACCGGGGAGCTGTTTTTT. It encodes CASRPPPTGELFF.